The 10 T cell receptor beta chains below come from one sample, sequenced in a study of blood T cell repertoires in COVID-19. The data were produced by immunoSEQ multiplex PCR, yet TCRdb's version contains in-frame clones alone and is incomplete. The sample shows a few hundred thousand clones, around 90% of them seen only once. The source material was PBMCs or T cells enriched from blood (not recorded which). Source of these receptors: a young man who had recovered from COVID-19.

The gene calls are TRBV28 and TRBJ2-7; 8 bases agree with TRBD2. The CDR3 is 16 amino acids. With V trimmed by 3 bases and J by 2 bases, 9 bases remained unmatched. Germline CDR1 is MDHEN and CDR2 is SYDVKM. This CDR3 reads CASSLWRRGAAYEQYF. The CDR3 DNA is TGTGCCAGCAGTTTGTGGCGGCGGGGGGCCGCCTACGAGCAGTACTTC.

J is TRBJ1-2 and V is TRBV7-2; TRBD1 is a possible D gene (6 bases). The germline V gene has CDR1 SGHTA and CDR2 FQGNSA. V dropped 0 bases and J dropped 7 bases, with 15 bases sitting between them. The CDR3 runs to 15 residues. The CDR3 here is CASSLAGAERAGYTF. CDR3 DNA sequence: TGTGCCAGCAGCTTAGCGGGGGCGGAAAGGGCTGGCTACACCTTC.

The J gene is TRBJ1-3, the V gene TRBV9; 8 bases fit TRBD1. The CDR3 is 13 amino acids. CDR1 is SGDLS and CDR2 is YYNGEE in the germline V gene. Unmatched junction bases numbered 5, after V lost 4 bases and J lost 8 bases. CDR3 residues: CASSLGQGDTIYF. CDR3 DNA: TGTGCCAGCAGCCTTGGACAGGGTGACACCATATATTTT.

The rearrangement uses TRBV10-1 and TRBJ1-2; 9 bases are a match to TRBD1. The CDR3 consists of 13 residues. CDR1 and CDR2 (germline): WNHNN, SYGVQD (reference sequence). V dropped 4 bases and J dropped 8; count of bases not matched to a gene: 5. The CDR3 nucleotides are TGCGCCAGCAGTGGGGACAGGGATAAAGGCTACACCTTC. Amino acid sequence: CASSGDRDKGYTF.

The chain combines TRBV4-2 with TRBJ1-4; D is perhaps TRBD1 (6 bases). Germline CDR1 LGHNA, CDR2 YNFKEQ. The CDR3 totals 15 residues. Trimming took 5 bases from V and 6 from J, leaving 16 bases between them. This CDR3 reads CASSKGGGRDEKLFF. In nucleotides, the CDR3 is TGTGCCAGCAGCAAAGGGGGAGGGCGGGATGAAAAACTGTTTTTT.

This clone came up a few times. V usage is TRBV5-6 and J usage is TRBJ2-1; 12 nucleotides match TRBD2. V shed 3 bases, J shed 15 bases, and the junction held 13 bases outside the gene matches. The germline gives CDR1 SGHDT, CDR2 YYEEEE. This CDR3 has 15 residues. The CDR3 loop reads CASSWRRPSGGERFF. The DNA for the CDR3 is TGTGCCAGCAGCTGGAGGCGTCCTAGCGGGGGGGAACGGTTCTTC.

This clone was observed once. The genes are TRBV28 and TRBJ1-6, with D uncertain. This CDR3 contains 13 residues. Between the trimmed V and J ends, which lost 2 bases and 4 bases, there was a span of 3 bases. Germline V lookup: CDR1 MDHEN, CDR2 SYDVKM. The CDR3 loop is CASSLPYNSPLHF. CDR3 in DNA: TGTGCCAGCAGTTTACCGTATAATTCACCCCTCCACTTT.

The V gene is TRBV5-1, the J gene TRBJ2-1, with 10 bases identical to TRBD1. Germline values: CDR1 SGHRS, CDR2 YFSETQ. CDR3 length equals 15 residues. V was clipped by 3 bases and J by 2 bases; unmatched bases: 2. The DNA of the CDR3 is TGCGCCAGCAGCTCGGGACAGGGGCCCTACAATGAGCAGTTCTTC. The encoded protein is CASSSGQGPYNEQFF.

This clone was seen a few times. The same CDR3 arises from other DNA sequences in this sample as well. This sequence joins TRBV3-1 (or the pseudogene TRBV3-2) and TRBJ2-7, with a weak D call TRBD2 (5 bases). Deletions cut 1 base from V and 0 bases from J, with 7 bases between. The germline V gene has CDR1 LGHDT and CDR2 YNNKEL (reference sequence). CDR3 size: 14 residues. The CDR3 loop is CASSQAGSSYEQYF. The CDR3 DNA reads TGTGCCAGCAGCCAAGCGGGGAGCTCCTACGAGCAGTACTTC.

This clone came up once. The V call is TRBV6-5, the J call TRBJ1-1; perhaps TRBD1 as D (6 bases). From germline, CDR1 is MNHEY and CDR2 SVGAGI. V dropped 5 bases and J dropped 3 bases, with 10 bases sitting between them. This CDR3 is 13 amino acids long. The CDR3 loop reads CASSTGYHTEAFF. CDR3 nucleotides: TGTGCCAGCAGTACAGGGTATCACACTGAAGCTTTCTTT.